Only a few counts were recorded for the clone carrying this TCR beta chain. The antigen is undetermined. The sample originates from a study of OX40 agonist ivuxolimab in advanced cancers. Study details: Patients in the trial were receiving intravenous ivuxolimab every 2 weeks, at doses of 0.01 to 10 mg/kg.

CDR1 SGHTA and CDR2 FQGTGA come from the germline V gene. There are 15 residues in the CDR3. V gave up 3 bases and J gave up 1 base; unmatched junction bases: 3. Points from the study as a whole: Near-lowest levels of clonal expansion characterized partial responders at 0.1-3.0 mg/kg.

Produced via immunoSEQ multiplex PCR; TCRdb's table is partial and in-frame only. The sample has 50,000 to 70,000 clones, around nine tenths seen once. Any history of autoimmune disease or systemic immunosuppression disqualified patients. The receptor was derived from an adult with an advanced solid tumor such as melanoma, head and neck, liver or kidney cancer. The specimen comprised CD4+ or CD8+ T cells sorted from blood, sampled in a trial of the OX40 agonist ivuxolimab. The chain couples TRBV7-3 to TRBJ2-5; 9 bases map to TRBD2. The CDR3 loop is CASSFSGRSQETQYF. CDR3 nucleotides: TGTGCCAGCAGCTTCAGCGGGAGGAGCCAAGAGACCCAGTACTTC.